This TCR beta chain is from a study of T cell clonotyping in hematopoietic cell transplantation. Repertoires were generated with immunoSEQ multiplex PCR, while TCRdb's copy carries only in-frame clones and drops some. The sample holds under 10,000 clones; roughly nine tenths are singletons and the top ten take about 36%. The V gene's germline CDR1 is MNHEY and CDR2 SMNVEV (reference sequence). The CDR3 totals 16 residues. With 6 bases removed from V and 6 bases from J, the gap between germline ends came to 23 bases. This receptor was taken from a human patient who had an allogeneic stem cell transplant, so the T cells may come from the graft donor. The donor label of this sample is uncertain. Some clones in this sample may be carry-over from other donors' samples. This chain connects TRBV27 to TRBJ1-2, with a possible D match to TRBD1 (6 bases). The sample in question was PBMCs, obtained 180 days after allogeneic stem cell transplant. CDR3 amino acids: CASSLSTGMGVDGYTF. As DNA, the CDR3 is TGTGCCAGCAGCCTCTCAACAGGGATGGGTGTTGATGGCTACACCTTC.